The rows below give T cell receptor beta chains drawn from one sample of a study of cytomegalovirus exposure and HLA in healthy donors. Sequencing was performed with immunoSEQ multiplex PCR; in TCRdb, only in-frame clones are kept and a portion is missing. Of 130,000 to 150,000 clones detected, roughly 73% appear once; the ten largest clones hold about 15%. The sequencing input was PBMCs. The receptor set was obtained from a human donor in good health. The CDR3 runs from the conserved cysteine through the conserved F or W. D genes are given only for firm matches. Not every row has a clone size; where given, it reads once, few, many or a size class.

d_call	v_call	clone_size	cdr3_aa
TRBD1	TRBV11-3	few	CASSLGDRRTGELFF
.	TRBV7-9	.	CASSPSWTLNTEAFF
.	TRBV27	.	CASSSLPKTGEKLFF
TRBD1	TRBV5-4	once	CASSSWTGGVYEQYF
.	TRBV4-1	few	CASSQAPIGIPGELFF
TRBD1	TRBV7-2	.	CASSRDRGFTEKLFF
TRBD1	TRBV7-2	.	CASSSPGQGYNEQFF
TRBD1	TRBV5-4	.	CASSLPGTGYETQYF
.	TRBV29-1	.	CSVEKGLAITSTDTQYF
.	TRBV6-6	.	CASSSRTNTEAFF
TRBD1	TRBV27	.	CASSFHRQGNYGYTF
.	TRBV5-8	.	CASSPQGPPLIPPNYGYTF
.	TRBV12-5	.	CASGLVQTGHLNYGYTF
.	TRBV11-2	few	CASSWQGVSYEQYF
.	TRBV27	.	CASSSWRSSNIQYF
.	TRBV6-1	few	CASSGVKTVYGYTF
TRBD1	TRBV29-1	few	CSGRDSPYNEQFF
.	TRBV2	.	CASTQVQGSGELFF
.	TRBV5-1	.	CASSPGGGALIYETQYF
TRBD1	TRBV14	.	CASSQGENRDRRYGYTF
.	TRBV19	.	CASSIVRGGNQPQHF
TRBD2	TRBV10-3	few	CAISGWRERNNEQFF
.	TRBV5-6	.	CASSFFLGELNTGELFF
.	TRBV6-5	.	CASSYSVRTYEQYF
.	TRBV6-5	.	CASSPGGETYEQYF
TRBD1	TRBV7-7	few	CASSLGYRGNTGELFF
.	TRBV2	few	CASSDGQETQYF
.	TRBV30	.	CAWSAGTGNTIYF
.	TRBV7-3	.	CARSGSGANVLTF
.	TRBV7-9	few	CASSLEGRYEQYF
.	TRBV6-1	.	CASSENRGGTQYF
.	TRBV13	.	CASSLAGRQPQHF
.	TRBV27	once	CASSFGLMQYF
.	TRBV7-8	.	CASSFRETQYF
TRBD2	TRBV7-2	.	CASSLELAAETQYF
.	TRBV5-4	.	CASSLGGVSNEKLFF
TRBD1	TRBV29-1	.	CSVWTGGQETQYF
TRBD1	TRBV19	.	CASSFSGTGAYEQYF
TRBD2	TRBV2	.	CASSPDAREVGGELFF
.	TRBV10-3	.	CAISESRVGNTIYF
.	TRBV6-5	few	CASSLRPGYGYTF
TRBD2	TRBV4-1	few	CASSYLAGAPTDTQYF
TRBD2	TRBV4-1	.	CASSQVIIAGASGELFF
.	TRBV7-6	few	CASSSGGGGAEAFF
.	TRBV13	.	CASSSLSDTQYF